This record covers a single TCR beta chain. This CDR3 has 12 residues. V lost 4 bases to trimming and J lost 2 bases, with 7 bases between them. Germline lookup yields CDR1 SQVTM and CDR2 ANQGSEA. The data stem from a study of tumor T cells in aggressive B-cell lymphoma. Produced via immunoSEQ multiplex PCR; TCRdb's table is partial and in-frame only. The table has around 5,800 clones, about 68% seen once. This TCR came from an adult with diffuse large B cell lymphoma. The gene calls are TRBV29-1 and TRBJ2-3; D gene uncertain. Sequencing was carried out using tumor tissue. Here the CDR3 DNA reads TGCAGCGTTGGACTGAACACAGATACGCAGTATTTT. Translating it yields CSVGLNTDTQYF.